This entry lists 6 T cell receptor beta chains sequenced from one sample in a study of blood T cell repertoires in COVID-19. Sequencing was performed with immunoSEQ multiplex PCR; in TCRdb, only in-frame clones are kept and a portion is missing. The sample holds approximately 500,000 clones, approximately 83% seen once. What was sequenced was peripheral blood. Receptors originate from a human donor in a cohort sampled during active COVID-19.

This clone was picked up one time. The DNA for the CDR3 is TGTGCCAGCAGCTTACCAGCGGGACGGATCAACAATGAGCAGTTCTTC. This gives the protein CASSLPAGRINNEQFF. The chain couples TRBV7-9 to TRBJ2-1; 7 bases match TRBD2. There are 16 residues in the CDR3. CDR1 is SEHNR and CDR2 is FQNEAQ in the germline V gene (reference sequence). With V trimmed by 2 bases and J by 5 bases, 9 bases remained unmatched.

V usage is TRBV4-3 and J usage is TRBJ2-4, with D maybe TRBD1 (5 bases). Germline assignment: CDR1 LGHNA and CDR2 YSLEER. This CDR3 spans 18 amino acids. Trimming removed 2 bases at V and 4 bases at J, with 21 bases between. The CDR3 DNA reads as TGCGCCAGCAGCCAACCTCAAGGGGCCGGAGTGTCAAAAAACATTCAGTACTTC. Encoded protein: CASSQPQGAGVSKNIQYF.

The J gene is TRBJ2-7, the V gene TRBV3-1 (or the pseudogene TRBV3-2), with TRBD2 identical over 8 bases. The V gene end was trimmed by 1 base and the J gene end by 3 bases; junction bases not matched to a gene: 5. This CDR3 region has 15 residues. The germline V gene has CDR1 LGHDT and CDR2 YNNKEL (reference sequence). In nucleotides, the CDR3 is TGTGCCAGCAGCCAAGCTACTAGCGGATTCTACGAGCAGTACTTC. This gives the protein CASSQATSGFYEQYF.

This rearrangement joins TRBV5-1 to TRBJ1-4; 9 bases line up with TRBD1. The V segment lost 5 bases and the J segment 8 bases; nucleotides outside the gene matches: 10. The CDR3 runs to 15 residues. Germline CDR1 and CDR2: SGHRS and YFSETQ. CDR3 residues: CASSSTGGHEEKLFF. CDR3 nucleotide sequence: TGCGCCAGCAGTTCCACAGGGGGCCATGAGGAAAAACTGTTTTTT.

The gene calls are TRBV28 and TRBJ2-5; 7 bases map to TRBD2. V lost 3 bases, J lost 13 bases, and 8 bases stayed unmatched. The CDR3 length is 12 residues. In germline, CDR1 is MDHEN, CDR2 SYDVKM. The CDR3 nucleotides read TGTGCCAGCAGTTTGATGGGGGGGGGACGGTACTTC. Protein product: CASSLMGGGRYF.

The chain has TRBV29-1 and TRBJ2-7, with TRBD1 identical over 8 bases. CDR1 and CDR2 (germline): SQVTM, ANQGSEA. V lost 4 bases, J lost 4 bases, and 9 bases stayed unmatched. The CDR3 is 14 amino acids. CDR3 protein: CSVGGTGGWYEQYF. In DNA, the CDR3 is TGCAGCGTTGGAGGAACAGGGGGGTGGTACGAGCAGTACTTC.